The clone carrying this T cell receptor beta chain is a singleton in its sample. Its antigen remains unidentified. The data were taken from a study of circulating tumor DNA in untreated peripheral T-cell lymphoma. Study summary: Serial serum during treatment, plus baseline serum, was used to track tumor TCR clonotype ctDNA. Overall study results and limits: Baseline tissues yielded 86% and baseline serum 65% to 75% tumor-specific clonotype detection. A trend toward worse survival accompanied detectable post-therapy ctDNA. Persistent ctDNA after therapy did not always predict relapse.

The CDR3 loop spans 18 amino acids. V was cut by 1 base and J by 1 base, with 19 bases left in between. Germline V gene lookup returns CDR1 SGHRS and CDR2 YFSETQ. Libraries were prepared by immunoSEQ multiplex PCR; TCRdb keeps only in-frame clonotypes and omits some of them. This table holds over a thousand clones, around 70% found once. The TCR originated in a human donor with peripheral T-cell lymphoma. The chain combines TRBV5-1 with TRBJ2-3, with D maybe TRBD1 (5 bases). The sample consisted of cell-free DNA from blood serum. DNA for the CDR3: TGCGCCAGCAGCTTGATGGACAAACCCTCTTCTCGCACAGATACGCAGTATTTT. It yields the protein CASSLMDKPSSRTDTQYF.